Below, 21 T cell receptor beta chains from the same sample are listed, as sequenced in a study of blood T cell repertoires in COVID-19. Some clones are missing from TCRdb's copy, which holds only in-frame ones; the method was immunoSEQ multiplex PCR. The repertoire has 450,000 or so clones, 89% of them found once; the top ten carry 1.5% to 1.8%. Sequenced material: peripheral blood. The receptors were sampled from a woman in her thirties or forties with COVID-19, enrolled during active disease.

This clone was counted only a few times. The chain couples TRBV3-1 (or the pseudogene TRBV3-2) to TRBJ1-2; 7 positions match TRBD1. Germline CDR1 LGHDT, CDR2 YNNKEL (reference sequence). This CDR3 contains 18 residues. With V trimmed by 4 bases and J by 7 bases, 21 bases remained unmatched. The chain's CDR3 is CASSRTPGQTVGYIGYTF. CDR3 DNA: TGTGCCAGCAGCCGGACTCCGGGACAGACCGTGGGATATATTGGCTACACCTTC.

This clone was observed once. The chain couples TRBV6-2 or TRBV6-3 to TRBJ2-7, with TRBD2 identical over 12 bases. Losses at the gene ends were 4 bases for V and 2 bases for J; bases not matched to a gene: 12. The CDR3 length is 18 residues. Germline V CDR1 and CDR2: MNHEY, SVGEGT. CDR3 coding DNA: TGTGCCAGCAGTTTCCCGACTAGCGGGGGACCGAACCCCTACGAGCAGTACTTC. It translates to CASSFPTSGGPNPYEQYF.

This clone appeared a single time. This sequence joins TRBV27 and TRBJ2-5; 9 bases are a match to TRBD1. The CDR3 has 15 amino acids. V was clipped by 4 bases and J by 4 bases; unmatched bases: 7. Germline-derived CDR1 and CDR2 are MNHEY and SMNVEV (reference sequence). The DNA for the CDR3 is TGTGCCAGCAGTTCCACCGGGACAGGGTTAGAGACCCAGTACTTC. This sequence encodes CASSSTGTGLETQYF.

The gene calls are TRBV6-5 and TRBJ1-2; 8 positions agree with TRBD1. Looked up from germline, CDR1 is MNHEY and CDR2 is SVGAGI. The CDR3 covers 14 residues. V lost 2 bases and J lost 4; bases outside the gene matches: 3. The DNA of the CDR3 is TGTGCCAGCAGTTACGGGACAGGATTCTATGGCTACACCTTC. Protein sequence: CASSYGTGFYGYTF.

As DNA, the CDR3 is TGTGCCAGCAGCAACAGGACAGGGGATGCGAGGCCCCTCCACTTT. Its translation is CASSNRTGDARPLHF. The chain recombines TRBV5-4 with TRBJ1-6; 9 bases fit TRBD1. There are 15 residues in the CDR3. The V and J ends lost 4 bases and 13 bases, in that order; junction bases with no gene match: 12. CDR1 is SGHNT and CDR2 is YYREEE in the germline V gene (reference sequence).

The V gene is TRBV5-1, the J gene TRBJ2-1; 11 nucleotides match TRBD2. CDR3 length: 17 amino acids. Per the germline V gene, CDR1 is SGHRS and CDR2 is YFSETQ. V trimming: 1 base; J trimming: 6 bases; junction bases outside the gene matches: 9. The DNA for the CDR3 is TGCGCCAGCAGCTTGTCCCCTAGCGGGGGGACGCTCAATGAGCAGTTCTTC. Its protein product is CASSLSPSGGTLNEQFF.

This chain links TRBV7-3 with TRBJ1-3; TRBD1 is a possible D gene (5 bases). V lost 1 base and J lost 4, with 8 bases in between. The CDR3 contains 14 residues. The germline V gene has CDR1 SGHTA and CDR2 FQGTGA. CDR3 protein: CASSLRGGGNTIYF. DNA for the CDR3: TGTGCCAGCAGCTTAAGGGGGGGAGGAAACACCATATATTTT.

The V call is TRBV2, the J call TRBJ1-1; D possibly corresponds to TRBD1 (6 bases). Trimming took off 4 bases at V and 4 bases at J, with 16 bases between the two ends. This CDR3 has 15 amino acids. The germline CDR1 and CDR2 sequences are SNHLY and FYNNEI. The CDR3 is CASSGIGRGATEAFF. Here the CDR3 DNA reads TGTGCCAGCAGTGGGATCGGCAGGGGTGCCACTGAAGCTTTCTTT.

V and J are TRBV24-1 and TRBJ2-1; D is unresolved. Germline CDR1 and CDR2: KGHDR and SFDVKD. V was shortened by 2 bases and J by 5 bases, with 12 bases between the two germline ends. This CDR3 has 15 amino acids. The DNA for the CDR3 is TGTGCCACCAGTGATTCCAGCGCCCTTAACAATGAGCAGTTCTTC. Protein: CATSDSSALNNEQFF.

The chain carries TRBV7-9 and TRBJ1-6, with unresolved D. The CDR3 sequence is 18 residues long. Germline V gene sequence: CDR1 SEHNR, CDR2 FQNEAQ (reference sequence). V was shortened by 3 bases and J by 0 bases, with 15 bases between the two germline ends. The CDR3 sequence: CASSLWESTGSYNSPLHF. The CDR3 DNA is TGTGCCAGCAGCTTGTGGGAGTCAACGGGCTCCTATAATTCACCCCTCCACTTT.

This clone was counted only a few times. The chain links TRBV7-9 to TRBJ1-1, with TRBD1 matching 9 bases. CDR3 size: 14 residues. The V gene's germline CDR1 is SEHNR and CDR2 FQNEAQ (reference sequence). Trimming cost V 5 bases and J 3 bases; bases outside gene matches: 4. CDR3 residues: CASSPRQGDTEAFF. CDR3 coding DNA: TGTGCCAGCAGCCCTAGACAGGGGGACACTGAAGCTTTCTTT.

The chain's CDR3 is CASSLGPGRVHEQYF. For the CDR3, the DNA is TGTGCCAGCAGTTTAGGACCAGGGAGGGTCCACGAGCAGTACTTC. The gene calls are TRBV27 and TRBJ2-7; 7 bases are a match to TRBD2. This CDR3 has 15 amino acids. V was pared by 2 bases and J by 5 bases, with 9 bases of the junction left unmatched. Germline CDR1 reads MNHEY; CDR2 reads SMNVEV (reference sequence).

The chain employs TRBV18 and TRBJ1-3; possible D gene TRBD1, 5 bases. From germline, CDR1 is KGHSH and CDR2 LQKENI. This CDR3 has 14 residues. The V end lost 3 bases, the J end lost 4 bases, and 10 bases lay between the germline ends. This CDR3 reads CASSPAGRGNTIYF. The CDR3 nucleotides read TGTGCCAGCTCACCGGCGGGGCGCGGAAACACCATATATTTT.

The chain combines TRBV4-2 with TRBJ1-2; D perhaps matches TRBD1 (5 bases). CDR1 and CDR2 (germline): LGHNA, YNFKEQ. The ends were cut back, 0 bases at V and 4 bases at J, with 9 bases in the middle. This CDR3 is 14 amino acids long. CDR3 sequence reads: CASSQETVIYGYTF. Here the CDR3 DNA reads TGTGCCAGCAGCCAAGAGACAGTCATCTATGGCTACACCTTC.

This clone was recorded once. The chain carries TRBV4-3 and TRBJ1-1; TRBD1 matches at 7 bases. Germline CDR1 reads LGHNA; CDR2 reads YSLEER. The CDR3 extends over 16 amino acids. The J segment lost 4 bases and the V segment lost 2 bases, leaving 10 bases of the junction unmatched. CDR3 residues: CASSQMPRAGGTEAFF. The CDR3 DNA is TGCGCCAGCAGCCAAATGCCCCGGGCAGGGGGCACTGAAGCTTTCTTT.

The chain carries TRBV7-9 and TRBJ2-4, with 7 bases matching TRBD2. Germline loops: CDR1 SEHNR, CDR2 FQNEAQ (reference sequence). The CDR3 has 16 residues. V was pared by 2 bases and J by 1 base, with 5 bases of the junction left unmatched. The CDR3 region is CASSLIGGEAKNIQYF. The CDR3 coding sequence is TGTGCCAGCAGCTTAATTGGGGGGGAGGCCAAAAACATTCAGTACTTC.

This clone was picked up a small number of times. CDR3 in amino acids: CASSDSGLHTDTQYF. The CDR3 region has the DNA TGTGCCAGCAGTGACTCGGGCCTTCACACAGATACGCAGTATTTT. The chain has TRBV6-4 and TRBJ2-3; D is unresolved. This CDR3 has 15 amino acids. V lost 0 bases and J lost 2, with 9 bases in between. CDR1 and CDR2 (germline): MRHNA, SNTAGT.

V and J are TRBV6-4 and TRBJ2-1; TRBD1 agrees at 12 bases. V dropped 6 bases and J dropped 9; count of bases not matched to a gene: 6. CDR3 length: 14 amino acids. Germline CDR1 and CDR2: MRHNA and SNTAGT. In DNA, the CDR3 is TGTGCCAGCAGGCCGGGACAGGGGGCGGGTGAGCAGTTCTTC. It codes for CASRPGQGAGEQFF.

This clone is a singleton in its sample. V and J are TRBV19 and TRBJ2-5, with D maybe TRBD1 (6 bases). Germline V gene sequence: CDR1 LNHDA, CDR2 SQIVND (reference sequence). Trimming pared 0 bases from V and 2 bases from J, leaving 13 bases between. This CDR3 has 16 amino acids. Here the CDR3 reads CASSIDRDTVQETQYF. The CDR3, as DNA: TGTGCCAGTAGTATAGACCGGGACACTGTTCAAGAGACCCAGTACTTC.

This chain uses TRBV24-1 with TRBJ1-5; D gene uncertain. V gave up 5 bases and J gave up 0 bases, with 7 bases separating them. The CDR3 loop spans 14 amino acids. The germline V gene has CDR1 KGHDR and CDR2 SFDVKD. The CDR3 spells CATSAGPSNQPQHF. The CDR3 nucleotides read TGTGCCACCAGTGCCGGTCCTAGCAATCAGCCCCAGCATTTT.

The genes are TRBV6-2 or TRBV6-3 and TRBJ2-1; 8 nucleotides line up with TRBD1. V gave up 5 bases and J gave up 6 bases; unmatched junction bases: 6. The CDR3 is made up of 14 amino acids. Germline values: CDR1 MNHEY, CDR2 SVGEGT. The CDR3 DNA is TGTGCCAGCAGTATGGACAGGGTCGTCAATGAGCAGTTCTTC. This encodes CASSMDRVVNEQFF.